Below, 20 T cell receptor beta chains from the same sample are listed, as sequenced in a study of cytomegalovirus exposure and HLA in healthy donors. The method was immunoSEQ multiplex PCR; TCRdb's version includes in-frame clones alone and lacks a portion of them. The sample holds around 300,000 clones, approximately 86% seen once. The sequenced material came from PBMCs. These receptors originate from a woman aged 18-29 years in good health and CMV-seronegative.

This clone was counted only a few times. The gene calls are TRBV19 and TRBJ1-1; D is perhaps TRBD1 (6 bases). Deletions cut 4 bases from V and 2 bases from J, with 11 bases between. Germline V lookup: CDR1 LNHDA, CDR2 SQIVND (reference sequence). This CDR3 comprises 14 residues. The CDR3 DNA is TGTGCCAGTAGTACCCCGACAGGAAACACTGAAGCTTTCTTT. It translates to CASSTPTGNTEAFF.

The genes are TRBV6-4 and TRBJ1-1, with D maybe TRBD1 (5 bases). This CDR3 contains 13 residues. Germline lookup yields CDR1 MRHNA and CDR2 SNTAGT. V was shortened by 3 bases and J by 3 bases, with 8 bases between the two germline ends. CDR3 DNA: TGTGCCAGCAGTGAGGCAGGGTACACTGAAGCTTTCTTT. Its protein is CASSEAGYTEAFF.

V gene TRBV7-6 combines with J gene TRBJ1-3; 9 nucleotides line up with TRBD1. V gave up 5 bases and J gave up 5 bases; unmatched junction bases: 13. This CDR3 is built from 17 residues. Germline V gene lookup returns CDR1 SGHVS and CDR2 FNYEAQ. The DNA of the CDR3 is TGTGCCAGCAGCCAGCGCGAAACAGGGGGCCTGAGAAACACCATATATTTT. This gives the protein CASSQRETGGLRNTIYF.

The chain has TRBV7-9 and TRBJ2-1; the D is unclear. V was cut by 1 base and J by 8 bases, with 12 bases left in between. The CDR3 contains 14 residues. CDR1 SEHNR and CDR2 FQNEAQ come from the germline V gene (reference sequence). This chain's CDR3 is CASSLDGPQDEQFF. CDR3 bases: TGTGCCAGCAGCTTAGATGGGCCCCAGGATGAGCAGTTCTTC.

V and J are TRBV30 and TRBJ1-4; D is perhaps TRBD1 (6 bases). The CDR3 runs to 17 residues. V was cut by 1 base and J by 0 bases, with 15 bases left in between. Looked up from germline, CDR1 is GTSNPN and CDR2 is SVGIG (reference sequence). The CDR3 is CAWSGGTGSATNEKLFF. CDR3 DNA sequence: TGTGCCTGGAGTGGGGGAACAGGGTCGGCAACTAATGAAAAACTGTTTTTT. Together with reference TRBV30 and TRBJ1-4, the CDR3 gives the full variable domain: SQTIHQWPATLVQPVGSPLSLECTVEGTSNPNLYWYRQAAGRGLQLLFYSVGIGQISSEVPQNLSASRPQDRQFILSSKKLLLSDSGFYLCAWSGGTGSATNEKLFFGSGTQLSVL.

V usage is TRBV2 and J usage is TRBJ2-7; 11 bases line up with TRBD1. The germline V gene encodes CDR1 SNHLY and CDR2 FYNNEI. Trimming cost V 6 bases and J 3 bases; bases outside gene matches: 7. The length of the CDR3 is 15 residues. The CDR3 DNA follows: TGTGCCAGCAGGGCCGGGACAGGGGGATTCTACGAGCAGTACTTC. This gives the protein CASRAGTGGFYEQYF.

The genes are TRBV5-1 and TRBJ1-1; D gene unclear. The V end was cut by 2 bases, the J end by 2 bases, with 13 bases between. Germline lookup yields CDR1 SGHRS and CDR2 YFSETQ. The length of the CDR3 is 15 residues. CDR3 DNA: TGCGCCAGCAGCTTTAACGGTCAATTTAACACTGAAGCTTTCTTT. Translating gives CASSFNGQFNTEAFF.

The V gene is TRBV27, the J gene TRBJ1-4; D is perhaps TRBD1 (6 bases). V lost 4 bases to trimming and J lost 0 bases, with 18 bases between them. The CDR3 is made up of 18 amino acids. Germline V gene lookup returns CDR1 MNHEY and CDR2 SMNVEV (reference sequence). The CDR3 is CASSWGGSTGTTNEKLFF. CDR3 bases: TGTGCCAGCAGTTGGGGTGGGAGTACAGGGACAACTAATGAAAAACTGTTTTTT. Combining the CDR3 with reference TRBV27 and TRBJ1-4 gives the whole variable domain EAQVTQNPRYLITVTGKKLTVTCSQNMNHEYMSWYRQDPGLGLRQIYYSMNVEVTDKGDVPEGYKVSRKEKRNFPLILESPSPNQTSLYFCASSWGGSTGTTNEKLFFGSGTQLSVL.

This clone was detected only once. The gene calls are TRBV18 and TRBJ2-7; 12 bases line up with TRBD2. The CDR3 has 15 amino acids. Looked up from germline, CDR1 is KGHSH and CDR2 is LQKENI. The J segment lost 6 bases and the V segment lost 4 bases, leaving 7 bases of the junction unmatched. The CDR3 loop is CASSLRGLAGLEQYF. The DNA of the CDR3 is TGTGCCAGCTCACTACGAGGACTAGCGGGACTCGAGCAGTACTTC.

The CDR3 loop is CASRRTSSYEQYF. CDR3 DNA: TGTGCCAGCAGGAGGACATCGAGTTACGAGCAGTACTTC. The V call is TRBV27, the J call TRBJ2-7, with D possibly being TRBD1 (5 bases). Between the trimmed V and J ends, which lost 6 bases and 4 bases, there was a span of 13 bases. This CDR3 is 13 amino acids long. Germline V gives CDR1 MNHEY, CDR2 SMNVEV (reference sequence).

The rearrangement links TRBV4-1 to TRBJ2-7; D may be TRBD2 (6 bases). This CDR3 contains 16 residues. The germline V gene has CDR1 MGHRA and CDR2 YSYEKL. Trimming stripped 1 base from V and 1 base from J, with 14 bases between. CDR3 nucleotides: TGCGCCAGCAGCCAAGGCGGGACCCCCTCTTCCTACGAGCAGTACTTC. It yields the protein CASSQGGTPSSYEQYF.

Comment on this clone: The junction departs from germline at one end; a sequencing error may be responsible. The genes are TRBV7-7 and TRBJ2-6; D gene ambiguous. CDR3 length: 14 residues. The germline V gene encodes CDR1 SSHAT and CDR2 FNYEAQ (reference sequence). The CDR3 loop is CASSLTPLSDVLTF. The CDR3 DNA reads as TGTGCTAGCAGCTTGACACCTCTCTCAGACGTCCTGACTTTC.

The gene calls are TRBV27 and TRBJ2-1; D is uncertain. Germline assignment: CDR1 MNHEY and CDR2 SMNVEV (reference sequence). The CDR3 consists of 16 residues. The ends were cut back, 0 bases at V and 6 bases at J, with 15 bases in the middle. The CDR3 bases are TGTGCCAGCAGTTTATCACAGTTCCCTATCTCCAATGAGCAGTTCTTC. It encodes CASSLSQFPISNEQFF.

This clone occurred once. The CDR3 DNA reads as TGTGCCAGTAAGAGGGAGTTTACAACTGAAGCTTTCTTT. Amino acids: CASKREFTTEAFF. The chain joins TRBV19 to TRBJ1-1; D gene unclear. This CDR3 is built from 13 residues. CDR1 is LNHDA, CDR2 SQIVND, per germline (reference sequence). V dropped 7 bases and J dropped 5 bases, with 14 bases sitting between them.

There are a few counts of this clone. The chain combines TRBV6-5 with TRBJ1-2, with D perhaps matching TRBD1 (5 bases). Per the germline V gene, CDR1 is MNHEY and CDR2 is SVGAGI. This CDR3 is 13 amino acids long. The germline V and J ends were trimmed by 5 bases and 5 bases, with 12 bases remaining between them. The DNA of the CDR3 is TGTGCCAGCAGTCGCGACAGCCTTTATGGCTACACCTTC. This codes for CASSRDSLYGYTF.

The chain recombines TRBV13 with TRBJ2-3; TRBD2 matches 7 bases. The CDR3 contains 16 residues. V was pared by 5 bases and J by 5 bases, with 13 bases of the junction left unmatched. Germline assignment: CDR1 PRHDT and CDR2 FYEKMQ (reference sequence). CDR3 residues: CASSTRSSGEGDTQYF. CDR3 nucleotide sequence: TGTGCCAGCAGCACCCGATCTAGCGGAGAGGGAGATACGCAGTATTTT.

This chain uses TRBV27 with TRBJ2-7; perhaps TRBD2 as D (5 bases). Germline V gene lookup returns CDR1 MNHEY and CDR2 SMNVEV (reference sequence). Trimming shortened V by 2 bases and J by 0 bases, and 8 bases separated the two germline ends. There are 14 residues in the CDR3. CDR3 bases: TGTGCCAGCAGTTTAACGGGATACTCCTACGAGCAGTACTTC. Translated, it gives CASSLTGYSYEQYF.

This clone was seen just once. The rearrangement links TRBV29-1 to TRBJ2-1, with D possibly being TRBD2 (6 bases). There are 13 residues in the CDR3. Germline CDR1 SQVTM, CDR2 ANQGSEA. The ends were cut back, 4 bases at V and 9 bases at J, with 16 bases in the middle. CDR3 sequence: CSVAGETRGEQFF. CDR3 coding DNA: TGCAGCGTTGCGGGGGAGACGAGGGGTGAGCAGTTCTTC.

The chain recombines TRBV6-5 with TRBJ1-1; 9 positions match TRBD1. CDR1 MNHEY and CDR2 SVGAGI come from the germline V gene. The CDR3 extends over 15 amino acids. V lost 6 bases to trimming and J lost 5 bases; unmatched junction nucleotides: 10. The CDR3 DNA is TGTGCCAGCAGGGTACAGGGGGCGATGGGAACTGAAGCTTTCTTT. It encodes CASRVQGAMGTEAFF.

J is TRBJ1-2 and V is TRBV30, with a tentative D call TRBD1 (5 bases). Trimming shortened V by 4 bases and J by 5 bases, and 8 bases separated the two germline ends. The CDR3 has 11 residues. The germline gives CDR1 GTSNPN, CDR2 SVGIG (reference sequence). CDR3 in DNA: TGTGCCTGGACTGACAGTTATGGCTACACCTTC. It is translated as CAWTDSYGYTF.